The sequence of this TCR beta chain was determined in a study of beta chain features in type 1 diabetes (dated by TCRdb to about 2018). In terms of the full investigation: Mean age, gender distribution, total cell number and subset yield were not different between patients and healthy donors. Across all samples, fewer than 130 million sorted cells were examined, and cell number per subset correlated strongly with RNA yield. In the study, TCRB repertoires of sorted circulating CD4+ T cell subsets from recently diagnosed type 1 diabetes patients were compared with those of matched healthy donors. Whereas all 30 or so donors provided naive and central memory subsets, regulatory and stem cell-like memory subsets were isolated from just 8 patients and about eight healthy donors. The full study reports these points: At VDJ recombination sites, type 1 diabetes patients had fewer insertions and more deleted nucleotides, which implies abnormalities in thymic rearrangement. Type 1 diabetes patients showed a moderate but significant shortening of TCRB CDR3 length in all four CD4+ subsets. Shorter templates might have been favored by PCR, but patient and control samples were amplified and corrected together, so both groups would have been affected equally by any skew. Because cDNA was sequenced instead of genomic DNA, highly expressing activated cells could be over-represented, though the groups showed no difference in activation or CD3 levels. Only small numbers of individuals were included in the HLA sub-analyses, which left unresolved whether HLA type had any influence on TCRB rearrangement. Naive, central memory and regulatory TCRB repertoires appeared to be more similar among patients than among healthy donors.

The CDR3 goes from the cysteine to the phenylalanine over 13 residues. Kept here is only the CDR3 DNA, which spans 39 bases and is read in frame from base 1. Germline trimming: 5 bases from V, 10 bases from J; junction bases outside gene matches: 6. CDR1 and CDR2 are read off the germline V gene as SGHTA and FQGNSA. Concerning this clone itself: Its recognized antigen is unknown. Per-base qualities were not stored, and no clone one base away is much larger.

The entire isolated RNA was reverse transcribed using the High Capacity cDNA Reverse Transcription Kit, and thus expressed TCRB transcripts were sequenced. Deep immunoSEQ sequencing was performed on naive, central memory and regulatory T cell samples, with an average of around 3.4 million total reads per sample. Sorted cells were lysed in RLT buffer and RNA was extracted with DNase-treated RNeasy Micro or Mini kits, depending on cell number. To prevent cross-contamination, each cell subset was processed individually, whereas patient and healthy donor samples were processed jointly. TCRB sequences were amplified from cDNA with the immunoSEQ multiplex PCR, producing 87-bp fragments spanning the CDR3 region. Amplicons were sequenced on the Illumina HiSeq platform. As for the authors' bioinformatics: PCR bias was corrected computationally using synthetic template baselines, and reads within Hamming distance 2 were collapsed, with unmergeable singletons discarded. Reads were aligned against IMGT so that V, D and J genes, CDR3 length and insertions or deletions at six rearrangement sites could be assigned. Within each subset, clonotype counts were normalized to sorted cell number, after which true diversity and Gini coefficients were computed with the tcR R package. The overlap coefficient, calculated on TCRB nucleotide sequences, was used to quantify repertoire sharing. Imported from immuneACCESS, the table was reduced by TCRdb to in-frame sequences with V and J called. These copies leave out some clones; in studies compared against another copy, an unresolved V gene accounts for under half, and the cause of the remainder is not known. That table is the source of V, J and clone size, and D and trimming were worked out from the DNA. Across this sample there are over 300,000 clones, with approximately 10% seen only once. In total, the top ten clones hold approximately 1% of the sample.

Each donor gave one peripheral blood draw, roughly 110 mL on average, collected into heparinised tubes. A BD FACSAria II was used to sort naive, central memory, regulatory and stem cell-like memory CD4+ T cells with a panel that included CD45RO, CCR7, CD25, CD127, CD95 and CD27. Purity was above 95% for every sorted population. PBMCs were isolated right away by Lymphoprep density gradient centrifugation and were stained directly, without culture. Samples were stained and sorted in pairs, with one healthy donor and one patient per experiment, so that batch effects were minimized. The receptor's source is a man aged 25-45 years with type 1 diabetes. The rearranged chain carries TRBV7-2 and TRBJ2-2; TRBD2 agrees with 8 junctional bases. Sequencing was done on a sample of central memory CD4+ T cells from blood. The CDR3 reads as follows: CASSRTRGEELFF. The bases read TGTGCCAGCAGCCGCACGCGGGGGGAGGAGCTGTTTTTT.